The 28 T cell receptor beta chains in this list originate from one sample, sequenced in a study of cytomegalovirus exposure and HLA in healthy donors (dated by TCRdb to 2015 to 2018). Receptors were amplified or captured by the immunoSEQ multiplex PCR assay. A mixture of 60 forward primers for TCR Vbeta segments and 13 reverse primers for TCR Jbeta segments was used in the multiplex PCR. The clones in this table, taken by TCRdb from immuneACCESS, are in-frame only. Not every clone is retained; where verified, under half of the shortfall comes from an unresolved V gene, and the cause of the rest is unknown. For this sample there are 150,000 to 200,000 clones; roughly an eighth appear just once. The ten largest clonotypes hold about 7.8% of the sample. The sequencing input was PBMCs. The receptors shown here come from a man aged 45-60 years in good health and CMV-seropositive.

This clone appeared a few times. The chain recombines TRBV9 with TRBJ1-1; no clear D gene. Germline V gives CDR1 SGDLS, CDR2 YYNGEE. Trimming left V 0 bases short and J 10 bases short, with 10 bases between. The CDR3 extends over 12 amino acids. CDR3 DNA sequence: TGTGCCAGCAGCGTAGAGGGAGAACGAGCTTTCTTT. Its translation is CASSVEGERAFF. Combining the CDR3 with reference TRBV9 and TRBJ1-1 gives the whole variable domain DSGVTQTPKHLITATGQRVTLRCSPRSGDLSVYWYQQSLDQGLQFLIQYYNGEERAKGNILERFSAQQFPDLHSELNLSSLELGDSALYFCASSVEGERAFFGQGTRLTVV.

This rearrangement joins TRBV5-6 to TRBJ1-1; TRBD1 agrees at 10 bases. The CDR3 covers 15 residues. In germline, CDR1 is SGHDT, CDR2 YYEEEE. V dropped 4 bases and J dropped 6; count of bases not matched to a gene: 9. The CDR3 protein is CASSTRRTGGPEAFF. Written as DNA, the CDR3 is TGTGCCAGCAGCACCCGCCGGACAGGGGGGCCTGAAGCTTTCTTT.

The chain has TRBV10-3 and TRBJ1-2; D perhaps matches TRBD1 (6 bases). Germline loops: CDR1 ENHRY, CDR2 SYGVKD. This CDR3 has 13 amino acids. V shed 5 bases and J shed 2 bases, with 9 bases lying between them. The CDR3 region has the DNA TGTGCCATCAGTTTAGGACAGAACTATGGCTACACCTTC. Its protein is CAISLGQNYGYTF.

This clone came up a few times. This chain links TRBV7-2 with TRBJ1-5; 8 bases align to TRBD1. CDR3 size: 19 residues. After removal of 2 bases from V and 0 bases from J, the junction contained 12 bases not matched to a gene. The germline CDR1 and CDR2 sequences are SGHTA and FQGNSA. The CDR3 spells CASSLLTFSDRVSNQPQHF. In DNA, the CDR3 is TGTGCCAGCAGCTTACTAACTTTTTCGGACAGGGTTAGCAATCAGCCCCAGCATTTT.

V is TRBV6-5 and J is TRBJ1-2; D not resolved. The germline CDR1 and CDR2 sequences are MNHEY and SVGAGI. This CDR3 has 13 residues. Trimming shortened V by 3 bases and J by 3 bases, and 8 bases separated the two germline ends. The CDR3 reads CASSYRQDYGYTF. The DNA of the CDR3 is TGTGCCAGCAGTTATCGACAAGACTATGGCTACACCTTC.

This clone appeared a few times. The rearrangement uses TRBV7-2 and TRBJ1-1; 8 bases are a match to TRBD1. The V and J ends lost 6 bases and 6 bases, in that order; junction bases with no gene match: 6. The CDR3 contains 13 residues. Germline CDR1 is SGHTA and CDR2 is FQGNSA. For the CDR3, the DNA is TGTGCCAGCAGGATGGACAGGGAGTCTGAAGCTTTCTTT. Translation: CASRMDRESEAFF.

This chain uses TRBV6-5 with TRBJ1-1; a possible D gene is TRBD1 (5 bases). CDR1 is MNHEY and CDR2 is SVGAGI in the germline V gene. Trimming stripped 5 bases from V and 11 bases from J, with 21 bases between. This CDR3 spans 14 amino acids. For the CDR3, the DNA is TGTGCCAGCAGTACTTCCGAAACGCCCAAGGGGGCTTTCTTT. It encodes CASSTSETPKGAFF.

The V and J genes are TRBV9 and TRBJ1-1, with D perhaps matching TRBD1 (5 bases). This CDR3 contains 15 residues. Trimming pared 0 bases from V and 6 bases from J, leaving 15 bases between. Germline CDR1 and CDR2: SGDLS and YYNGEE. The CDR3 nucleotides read TGTGCCAGCAGCGTAGGTCCAGGGCCGGACGCTGAAGCTTTCTTT. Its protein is CASSVGPGPDAEAFF.

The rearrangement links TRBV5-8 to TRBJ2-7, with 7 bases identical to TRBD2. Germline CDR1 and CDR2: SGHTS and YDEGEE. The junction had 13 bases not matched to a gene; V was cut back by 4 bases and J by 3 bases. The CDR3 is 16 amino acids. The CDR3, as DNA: TGTGCCAGCAGCGCTGGTGGGAGGGGCTTCCACTACGAGCAGTACTTC. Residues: CASSAGGRGFHYEQYF.

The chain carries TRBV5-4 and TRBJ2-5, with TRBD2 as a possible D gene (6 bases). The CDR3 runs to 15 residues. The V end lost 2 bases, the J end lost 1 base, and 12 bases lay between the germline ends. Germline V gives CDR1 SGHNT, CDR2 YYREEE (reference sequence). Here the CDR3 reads CASSFGGPIQETQYF. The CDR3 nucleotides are TGTGCCAGCAGCTTCGGGGGACCAATCCAAGAGACCCAGTACTTC.

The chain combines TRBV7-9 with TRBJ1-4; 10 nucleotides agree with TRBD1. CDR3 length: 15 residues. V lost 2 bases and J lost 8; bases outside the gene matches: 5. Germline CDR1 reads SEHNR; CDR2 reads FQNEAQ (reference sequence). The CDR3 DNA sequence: TGTGCCAGCAGCTTACAGGGGACAGGGGCCGAAAAACTGTTTTTT. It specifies CASSLQGTGAEKLFF.

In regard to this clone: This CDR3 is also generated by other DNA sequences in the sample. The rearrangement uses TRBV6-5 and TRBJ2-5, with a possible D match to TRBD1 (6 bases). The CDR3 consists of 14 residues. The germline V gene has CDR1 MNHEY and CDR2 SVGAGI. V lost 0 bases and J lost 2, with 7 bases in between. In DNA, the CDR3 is TGTGCCAGCAGTTACTCGACAGGACAAGAGACCCAGTACTTC. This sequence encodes CASSYSTGQETQYF.

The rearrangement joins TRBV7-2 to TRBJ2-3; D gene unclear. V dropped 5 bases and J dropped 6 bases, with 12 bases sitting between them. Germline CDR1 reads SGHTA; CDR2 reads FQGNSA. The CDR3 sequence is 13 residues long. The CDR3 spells CASSPVSVDTQYF. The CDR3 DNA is TGTGCCAGCAGCCCCGTCTCCGTGGATACGCAGTATTTT.

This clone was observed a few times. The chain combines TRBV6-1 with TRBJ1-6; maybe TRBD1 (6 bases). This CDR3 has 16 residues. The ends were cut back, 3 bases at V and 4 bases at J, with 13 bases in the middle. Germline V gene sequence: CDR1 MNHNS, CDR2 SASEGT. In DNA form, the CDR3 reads TGTGCCAGCAGTGACGCAGGGGCATTTTATAATTCACCCCTCCACTTT. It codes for CASSDAGAFYNSPLHF.

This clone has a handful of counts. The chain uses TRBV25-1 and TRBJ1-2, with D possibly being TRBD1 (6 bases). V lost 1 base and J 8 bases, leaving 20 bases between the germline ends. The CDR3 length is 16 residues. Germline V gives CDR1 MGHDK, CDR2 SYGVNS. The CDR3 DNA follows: TGTGCCAGCAGTGAATCTGGGAACAGGGCCCTAAACGGCTACACCTTC. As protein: CASSESGNRALNGYTF.

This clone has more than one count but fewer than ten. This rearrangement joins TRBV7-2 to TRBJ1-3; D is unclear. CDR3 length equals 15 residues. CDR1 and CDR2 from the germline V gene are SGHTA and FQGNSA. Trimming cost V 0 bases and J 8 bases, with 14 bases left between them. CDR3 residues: CASSLAQAGLHTIYF. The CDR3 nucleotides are TGTGCCAGCAGCTTAGCCCAGGCAGGATTACACACCATATATTTT.

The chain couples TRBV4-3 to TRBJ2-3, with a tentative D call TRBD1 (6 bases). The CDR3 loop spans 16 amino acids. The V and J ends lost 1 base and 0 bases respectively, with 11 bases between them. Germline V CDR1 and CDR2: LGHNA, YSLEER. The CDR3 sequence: CASSQVQGMSTDTQYF. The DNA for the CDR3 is TGCGCCAGCAGCCAAGTTCAGGGGATGAGCACAGATACGCAGTATTTT.

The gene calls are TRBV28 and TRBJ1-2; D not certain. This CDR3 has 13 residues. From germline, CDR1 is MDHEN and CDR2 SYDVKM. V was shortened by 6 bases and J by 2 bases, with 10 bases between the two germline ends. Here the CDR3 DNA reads TGTGCCAGCAGACTTGACGGGAACTATGGCTACACCTTC. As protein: CASRLDGNYGYTF.

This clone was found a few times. CDR3 in amino acids: CSARVYYEQYF. CDR3 DNA: TGCAGTGCTAGAGTTTACTACGAGCAGTACTTC. J is TRBJ2-7 and V is TRBV20-1; no definite D call. In germline, CDR1 is DFQATT, CDR2 SNEGSKA (reference sequence). This CDR3 is built from 11 residues. The V end lost 1 base, the J end lost 3 bases, and 4 bases lay between the germline ends.

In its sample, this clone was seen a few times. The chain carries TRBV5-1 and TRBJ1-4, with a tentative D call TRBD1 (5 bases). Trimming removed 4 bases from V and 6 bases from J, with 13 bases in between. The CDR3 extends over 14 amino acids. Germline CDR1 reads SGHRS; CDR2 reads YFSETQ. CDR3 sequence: CASSGTRWDEKLFF. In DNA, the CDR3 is TGCGCCAGCAGCGGGACTCGTTGGGATGAAAAACTGTTTTTT.

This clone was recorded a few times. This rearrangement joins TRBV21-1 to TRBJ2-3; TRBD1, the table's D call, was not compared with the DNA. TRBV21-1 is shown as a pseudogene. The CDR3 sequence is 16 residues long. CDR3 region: CASSNRKDRGTDTQYF. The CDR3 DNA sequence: TGTGCCAGCAGCAACCGTAAGGACAGGGGCACAGATACGCAGTATTTT.

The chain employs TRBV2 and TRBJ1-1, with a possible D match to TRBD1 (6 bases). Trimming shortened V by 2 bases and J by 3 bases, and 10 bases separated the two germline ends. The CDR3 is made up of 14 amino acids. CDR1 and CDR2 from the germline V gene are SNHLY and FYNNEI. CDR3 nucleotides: TGTGCCAGCAGTGAAATAGGGGGTGACACTGAAGCTTTCTTT. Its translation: CASSEIGGDTEAFF.

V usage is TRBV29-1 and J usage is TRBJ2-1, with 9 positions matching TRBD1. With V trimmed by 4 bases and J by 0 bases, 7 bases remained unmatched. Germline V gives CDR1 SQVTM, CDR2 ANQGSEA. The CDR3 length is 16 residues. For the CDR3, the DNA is TGCAGCGTTGTACGGACAGGGGCCAGCTCCTACAATGAGCAGTTCTTC. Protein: CSVVRTGASSYNEQFF.

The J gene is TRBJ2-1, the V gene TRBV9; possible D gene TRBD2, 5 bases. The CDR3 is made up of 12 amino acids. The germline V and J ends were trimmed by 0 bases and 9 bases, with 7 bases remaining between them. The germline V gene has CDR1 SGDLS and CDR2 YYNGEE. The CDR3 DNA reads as TGTGCCAGCAGCGTAGAGCGGAGTGAGCAGTTCTTC. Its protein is CASSVERSEQFF.

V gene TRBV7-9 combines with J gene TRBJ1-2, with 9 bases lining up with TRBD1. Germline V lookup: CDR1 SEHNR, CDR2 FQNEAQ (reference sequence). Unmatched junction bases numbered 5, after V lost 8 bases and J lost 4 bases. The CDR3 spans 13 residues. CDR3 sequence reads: CASGGTGSYGYTF. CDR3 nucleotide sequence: TGTGCCAGCGGAGGGACAGGGAGCTATGGCTACACCTTC.

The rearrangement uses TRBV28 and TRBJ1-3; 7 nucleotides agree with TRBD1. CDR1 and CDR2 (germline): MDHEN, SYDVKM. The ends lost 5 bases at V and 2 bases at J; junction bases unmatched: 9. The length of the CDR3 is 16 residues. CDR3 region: CASSPLRQGPGNTIYF. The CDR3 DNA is TGTGCCAGCAGTCCACTCCGACAGGGCCCTGGAAACACCATATATTTT. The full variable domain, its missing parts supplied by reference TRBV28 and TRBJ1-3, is DVKVTQSSRYLVKRTGEKVFLECVQDMDHENMFWYRQDPGLGLRLIYFSYDVKMKEKGDIPEGYSVSREKKERFSLILESASTNQTSMYLCASSPLRQGPGNTIYFGEGSWLTVV.

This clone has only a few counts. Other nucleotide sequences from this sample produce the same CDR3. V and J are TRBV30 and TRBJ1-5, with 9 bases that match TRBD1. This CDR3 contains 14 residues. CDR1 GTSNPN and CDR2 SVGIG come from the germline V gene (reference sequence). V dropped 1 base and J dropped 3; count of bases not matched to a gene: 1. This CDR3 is CAWSGDRVNQPQHF. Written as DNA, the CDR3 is TGTGCCTGGAGTGGGGACAGGGTCAATCAGCCCCAGCATTTT.

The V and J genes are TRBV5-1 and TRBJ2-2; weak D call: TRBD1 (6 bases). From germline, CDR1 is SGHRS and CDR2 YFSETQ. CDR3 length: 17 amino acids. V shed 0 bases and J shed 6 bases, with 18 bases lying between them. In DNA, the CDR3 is TGCGCCAGCAGCTTGGGTCCTCTGACAGGCTCGGCCGGGGAGCTGTTTTTT. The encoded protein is CASSLGPLTGSAGELFF.